This paragraph reports one TCR beta chain. The antigen remains undetermined. The record originates from a study of shared clonotypes between healthy human individuals. Notes on the study in general: A limitation of the genetic and exposure-history diversity represented arose from few donors.

Samples left unsorted employed around 92 million PBMCs for genomic DNA. Using immunoSEQ multiplex PCR, the repertoire was profiled, and TCRdb retains in-frame clones only, with some absent. This repertoire shows around 480,000 clones, over 75% found once; its top ten account for about an eighth. The germline V gene has CDR1 KGHSH and CDR2 LQKENI. The CDR3 has 13 amino acids. The V gene end was trimmed by 1 base and the J gene end by 6 bases; junction bases not matched to a gene: 2. The specimen was PBMCs. V usage is TRBV18 and J usage is TRBJ1-1; 7 bases match TRBD1. The receptor's source is a woman between 35 and 50 years old in good health. Some clones in this sample may be carry-over from other donors' samples. The CDR3 nucleotides are TGTGCCAGCTCACCACAGGGGGCCGCTGAAGCTTTCTTT. It specifies CASSPQGAAEAFF.